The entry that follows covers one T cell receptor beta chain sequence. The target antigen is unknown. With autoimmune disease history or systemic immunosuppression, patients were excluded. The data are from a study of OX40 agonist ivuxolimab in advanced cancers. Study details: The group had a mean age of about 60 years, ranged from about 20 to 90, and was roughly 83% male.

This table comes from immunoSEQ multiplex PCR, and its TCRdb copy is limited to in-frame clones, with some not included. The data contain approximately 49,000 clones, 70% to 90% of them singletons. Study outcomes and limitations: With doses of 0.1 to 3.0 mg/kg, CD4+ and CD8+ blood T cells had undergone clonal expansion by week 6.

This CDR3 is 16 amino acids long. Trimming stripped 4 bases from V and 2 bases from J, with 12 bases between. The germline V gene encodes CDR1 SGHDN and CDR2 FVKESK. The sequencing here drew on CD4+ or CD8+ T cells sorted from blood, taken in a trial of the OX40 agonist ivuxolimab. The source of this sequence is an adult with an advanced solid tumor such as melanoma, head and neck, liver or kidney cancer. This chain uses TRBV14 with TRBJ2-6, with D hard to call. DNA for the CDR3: TGTGCCAGCAGCCCGCTCATTGGGACTGGGGCCAACGTCCTGACTTTC. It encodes CASSPLIGTGANVLTF.